This entry is about one TCR beta chain. This record belongs to a study of cytomegalovirus exposure and HLA in healthy donors. With 60 Vbeta and 13 Jbeta primers, the PCR was carried out. The data were produced by immunoSEQ multiplex PCR, yet TCRdb's version contains in-frame clones alone and is incomplete. The sample records fewer than 200,000 clones, 65% to 85% being singletons. Material: PBMCs. This TCR came from a woman between 18 and 29 years old in good health and CMV-seronegative.

The CDR3 DNA sequence: TGTGCCAGCAGTAGGGGGCGGAACACTGAAGCTTTCTTT. This encodes CASSRGRNTEAFF. The J gene is TRBJ1-1, the V gene TRBV28, with 7 bases matching TRBD1. Germline values: CDR1 MDHEN, CDR2 SYDVKM. The trim removed 5 bases at V and 1 base at J, leaving 1 base unmatched. This CDR3 spans 13 amino acids.